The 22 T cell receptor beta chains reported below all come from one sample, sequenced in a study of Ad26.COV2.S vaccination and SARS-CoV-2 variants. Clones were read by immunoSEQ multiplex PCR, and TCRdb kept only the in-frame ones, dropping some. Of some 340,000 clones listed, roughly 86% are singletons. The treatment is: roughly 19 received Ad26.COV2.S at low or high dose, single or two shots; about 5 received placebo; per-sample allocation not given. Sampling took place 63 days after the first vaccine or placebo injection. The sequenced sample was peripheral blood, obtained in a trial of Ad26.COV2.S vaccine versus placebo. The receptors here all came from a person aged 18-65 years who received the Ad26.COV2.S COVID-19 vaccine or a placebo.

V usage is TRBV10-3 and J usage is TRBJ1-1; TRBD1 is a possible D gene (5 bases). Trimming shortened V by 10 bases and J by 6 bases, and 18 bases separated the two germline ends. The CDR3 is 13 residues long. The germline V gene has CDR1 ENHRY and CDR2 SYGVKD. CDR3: CATVGQAASEAFF. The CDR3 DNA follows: TGTGCCACCGTGGGGCAGGCTGCCTCTGAAGCTTTCTTT.

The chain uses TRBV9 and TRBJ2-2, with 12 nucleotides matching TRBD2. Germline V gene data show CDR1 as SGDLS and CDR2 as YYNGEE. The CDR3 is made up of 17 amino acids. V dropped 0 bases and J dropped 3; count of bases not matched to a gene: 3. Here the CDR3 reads CASSVGLAGGYTGELFF. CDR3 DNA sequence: TGTGCCAGCAGCGTAGGGCTAGCGGGGGGGTACACCGGGGAGCTGTTTTTT.

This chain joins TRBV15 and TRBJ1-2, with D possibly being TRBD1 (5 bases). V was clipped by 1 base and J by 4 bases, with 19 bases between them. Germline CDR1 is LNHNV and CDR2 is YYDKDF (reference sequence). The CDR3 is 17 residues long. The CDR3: CATSRVGDLSKGYGYTF. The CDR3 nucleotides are TGTGCCACCAGCAGAGTAGGGGACTTAAGTAAGGGCTATGGCTACACCTTC.

As DNA, the CDR3 is TGTGCCAGCAGCCAAGGTGGGAGAACCTATAGCAATCAGCCCCAGCATTTT. Protein: CASSQGGRTYSNQPQHF. The chain is built from TRBV3-1 (or the pseudogene TRBV3-2) and TRBJ1-5, with D hard to call. This CDR3 is built from 17 residues. V was trimmed by 1 base and J by 0 bases, leaving 13 bases between them. CDR1 LGHDT and CDR2 YNNKEL come from the germline V gene (reference sequence).

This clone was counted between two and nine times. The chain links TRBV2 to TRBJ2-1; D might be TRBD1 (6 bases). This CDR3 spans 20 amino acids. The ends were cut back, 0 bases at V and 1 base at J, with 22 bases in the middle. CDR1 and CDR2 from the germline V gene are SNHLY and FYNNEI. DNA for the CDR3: TGTGCCAGCAGTGAAGCGTGGGGCCCACGGGGCAGGGGATCCTACAATGAGCAGTTCTTC. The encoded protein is CASSEAWGPRGRGSYNEQFF.

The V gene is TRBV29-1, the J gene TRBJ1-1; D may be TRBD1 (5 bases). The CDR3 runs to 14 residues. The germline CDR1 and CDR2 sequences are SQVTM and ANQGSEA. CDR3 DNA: TGCGCGGGGCTTGGGCCCCATATGAACACTGAAGCTTTCTTT. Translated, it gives CAGLGPHMNTEAFF.

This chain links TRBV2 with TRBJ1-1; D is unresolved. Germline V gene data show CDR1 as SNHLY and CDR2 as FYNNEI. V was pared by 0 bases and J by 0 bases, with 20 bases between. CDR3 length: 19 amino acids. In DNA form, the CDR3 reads TGTGCCAGCAGTGAAGCGGAAAGGCAGGTTTCTCCCATGAACACTGAAGCTTTCTTT. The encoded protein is CASSEAERQVSPMNTEAFF.

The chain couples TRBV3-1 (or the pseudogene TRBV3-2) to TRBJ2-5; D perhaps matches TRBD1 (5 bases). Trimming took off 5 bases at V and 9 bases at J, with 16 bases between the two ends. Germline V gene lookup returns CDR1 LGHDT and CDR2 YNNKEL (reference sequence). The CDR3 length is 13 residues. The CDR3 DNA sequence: TGTGCCAGCAGCTCTCAAGCAGGGTACCCCCAGTACTTC. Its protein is CASSSQAGYPQYF.

The CDR3 loop is CASSLEVLGDTEAFF. CDR3 sequence (DNA): TGTGCCAGCAGCTTAGAAGTTTTGGGGGATACTGAAGCTTTCTTT. This chain links TRBV7-2 with TRBJ1-1; D might be TRBD1 (5 bases). V dropped 1 base and J dropped 5 bases, with 14 bases sitting between them. The CDR3 runs 15 residues. The germline gives CDR1 SGHTA, CDR2 FQGNSA.

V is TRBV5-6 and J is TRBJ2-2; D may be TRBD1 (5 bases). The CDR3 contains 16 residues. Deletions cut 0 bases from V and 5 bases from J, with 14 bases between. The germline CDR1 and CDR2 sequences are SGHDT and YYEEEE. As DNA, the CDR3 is TGTGCCAGCAGCTTGGACGTGGGGCGTCCAACCGGGGAGCTGTTTTTT. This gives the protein CASSLDVGRPTGELFF.

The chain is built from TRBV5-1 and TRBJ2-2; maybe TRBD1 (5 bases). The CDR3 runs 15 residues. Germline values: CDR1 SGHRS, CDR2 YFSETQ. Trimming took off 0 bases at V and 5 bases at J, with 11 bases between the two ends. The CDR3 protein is CASSLAETATGELFF. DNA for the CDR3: TGCGCCAGCAGCTTGGCCGAGACAGCGACCGGGGAGCTGTTTTTT.

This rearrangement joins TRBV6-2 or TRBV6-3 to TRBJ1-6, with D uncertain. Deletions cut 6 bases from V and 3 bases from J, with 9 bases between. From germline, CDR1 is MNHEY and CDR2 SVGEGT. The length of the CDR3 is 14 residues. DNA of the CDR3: TGTGCCAGCAGCGGACCGAACTATAATTCACCCCTCCACTTT. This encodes CASSGPNYNSPLHF.

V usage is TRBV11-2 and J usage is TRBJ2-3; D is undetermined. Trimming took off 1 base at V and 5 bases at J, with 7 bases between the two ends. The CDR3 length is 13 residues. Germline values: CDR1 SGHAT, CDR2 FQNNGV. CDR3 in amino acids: CASSLAPKDTQYF. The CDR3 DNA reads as TGTGCCAGCAGCTTAGCCCCGAAAGATACGCAGTATTTT.

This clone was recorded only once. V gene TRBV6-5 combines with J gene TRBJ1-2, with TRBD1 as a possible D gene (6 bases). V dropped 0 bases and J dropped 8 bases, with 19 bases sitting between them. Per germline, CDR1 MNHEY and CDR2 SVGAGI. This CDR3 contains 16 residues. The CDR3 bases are TGTGCCAGCAGTTACTCGTTCGGACAGACGGCAGGCGGCTACACCTTC. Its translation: CASSYSFGQTAGGYTF.

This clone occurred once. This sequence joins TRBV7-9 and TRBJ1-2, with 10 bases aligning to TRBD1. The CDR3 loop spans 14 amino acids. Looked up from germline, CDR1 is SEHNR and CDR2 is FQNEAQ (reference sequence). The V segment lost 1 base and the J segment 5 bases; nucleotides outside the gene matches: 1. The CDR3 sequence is CASSLGQGAYGYTF. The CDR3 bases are TGTGCCAGCAGCTTAGGACAGGGGGCTTATGGCTACACCTTC.

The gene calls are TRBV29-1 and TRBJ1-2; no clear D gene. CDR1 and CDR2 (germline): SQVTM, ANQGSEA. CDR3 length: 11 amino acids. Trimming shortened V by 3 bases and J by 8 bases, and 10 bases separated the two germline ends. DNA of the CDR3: TGCAGCGTTGACACGGCCGACGGCTACACCTTC. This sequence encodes CSVDTADGYTF. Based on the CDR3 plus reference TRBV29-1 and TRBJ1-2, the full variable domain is SAVISQKPSRDICQRGTSLTIQCQVDSQVTMMFWYRQQPGQSLTLIATANQGSEATYESGFVIDKFPISRPNLTFSTLTVSNMSPEDSSIYLCSVDTADGYTFGSGTRLTVV.

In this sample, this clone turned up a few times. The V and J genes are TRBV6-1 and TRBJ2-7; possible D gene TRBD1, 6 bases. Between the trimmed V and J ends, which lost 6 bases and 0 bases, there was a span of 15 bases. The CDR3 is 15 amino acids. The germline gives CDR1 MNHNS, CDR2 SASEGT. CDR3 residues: CASRLGSGHSYEQYF. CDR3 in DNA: TGTGCCAGCAGGTTGGGTTCGGGACACTCCTACGAGCAGTACTTC.

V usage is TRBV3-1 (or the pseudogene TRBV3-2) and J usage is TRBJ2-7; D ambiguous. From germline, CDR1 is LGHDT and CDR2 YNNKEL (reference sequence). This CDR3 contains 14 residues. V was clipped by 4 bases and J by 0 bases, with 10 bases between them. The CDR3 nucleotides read TGTGCCAGCAGCCCCCACGGTCCCTCCTACGAGCAGTACTTC. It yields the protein CASSPHGPSYEQYF.

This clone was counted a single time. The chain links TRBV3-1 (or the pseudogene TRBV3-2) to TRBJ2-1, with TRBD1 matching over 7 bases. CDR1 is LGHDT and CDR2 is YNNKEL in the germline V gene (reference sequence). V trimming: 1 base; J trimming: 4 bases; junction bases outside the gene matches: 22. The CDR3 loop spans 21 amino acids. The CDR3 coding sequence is TGTGCCAGCAGCCAAGTGTTCCGATCTTTGGGCGCCGGGACAGCGTACAATGAGCAGTTCTTC. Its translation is CASSQVFRSLGAGTAYNEQFF.

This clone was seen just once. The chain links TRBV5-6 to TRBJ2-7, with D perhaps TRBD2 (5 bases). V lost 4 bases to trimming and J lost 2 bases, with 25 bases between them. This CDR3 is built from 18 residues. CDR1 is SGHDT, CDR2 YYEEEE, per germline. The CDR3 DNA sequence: TGTGCCAGCAGCGTAAGGCGGCCAGGCGGAGGTAGGACCTACGAGCAGTACTTC. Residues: CASSVRRPGGGRTYEQYF.

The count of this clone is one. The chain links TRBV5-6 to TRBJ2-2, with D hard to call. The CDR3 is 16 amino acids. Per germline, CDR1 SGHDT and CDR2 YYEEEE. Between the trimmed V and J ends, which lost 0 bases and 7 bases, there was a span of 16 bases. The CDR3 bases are TGTGCCAGCAGCTTGGAGGGTTTTGCATATGGCGGGGAGCTGTTTTTT. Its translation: CASSLEGFAYGGELFF.

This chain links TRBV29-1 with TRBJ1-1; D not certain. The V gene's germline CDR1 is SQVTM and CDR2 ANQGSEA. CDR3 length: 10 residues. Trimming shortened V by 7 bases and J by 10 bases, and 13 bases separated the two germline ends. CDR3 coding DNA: TGCAGCGCCATAGACTCCACAGCTTTCTTT. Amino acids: CSAIDSTAFF.